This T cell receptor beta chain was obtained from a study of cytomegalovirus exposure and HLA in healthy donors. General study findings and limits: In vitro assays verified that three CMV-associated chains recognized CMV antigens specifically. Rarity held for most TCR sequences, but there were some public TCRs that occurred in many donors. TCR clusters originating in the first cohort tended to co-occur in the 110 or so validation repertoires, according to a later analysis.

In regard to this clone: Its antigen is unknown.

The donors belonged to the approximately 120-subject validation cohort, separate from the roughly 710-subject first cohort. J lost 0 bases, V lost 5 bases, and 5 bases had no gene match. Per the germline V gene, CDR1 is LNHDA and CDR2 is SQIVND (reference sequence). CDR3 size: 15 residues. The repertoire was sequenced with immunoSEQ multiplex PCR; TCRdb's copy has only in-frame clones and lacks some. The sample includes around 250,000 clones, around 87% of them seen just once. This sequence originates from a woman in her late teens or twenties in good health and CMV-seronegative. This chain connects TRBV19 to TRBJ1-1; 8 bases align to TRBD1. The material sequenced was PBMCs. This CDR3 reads CASSPRTGMNTEAFF. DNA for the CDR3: TGTGCCAGTAGTCCGAGGACAGGGATGAACACTGAAGCTTTCTTT. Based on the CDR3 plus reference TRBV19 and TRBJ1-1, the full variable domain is DGGITQSPKYLFRKEGQNVTLSCEQNLNHDAMYWYRQDPGQGLRLIYYSQIVNDFQKGDIAEGYSVSREKKESFPLTVTSAQKNPTAFYLCASSPRTGMNTEAFFGQGTRLTVV.